Presented here are 20 T cell receptor beta chains from one specimen sequenced in a study of CD8 T cells in ankylosing spondylitis. Each CDR3 protein gets one entry after TCRdb re-called the 5' RACE reads with MiXCR. The sample shows 700,000 to 850,000 distinct CDR3 sequences, about 12% of them seen only once. These TCRs' antigens remain unknown. Study-wide results and limits: About 8 highly homologous variants made up a TCR beta motif, and this motif appeared characteristic of ankylosing spondylitis blood.

The source material was blood, either unsorted or a sorted T cell fraction (not recorded which). The receptors here all came from a male donor with ankylosing spondylitis.

This clonotype was counted once. V usage is TRBV11-2 and J usage is TRBJ2-7; D is perhaps TRBD1 or TRBD2 (5 bases each). The CDR3 totals 15 residues. Germline V CDR1 and CDR2: SGHAT, FQNNGV. V was pared by 6 bases and J by 4 bases, with 19 bases between. CDR3 region: CASSSLSGTYYEQYF. CDR3 sequence (DNA): TGTGCCAGCAGTTCCCTCTCCGGGACCTATTACGAGCAGTACTTC.

This clonotype was observed a few times. The V gene is TRBV7-9, the J gene TRBJ2-5, with 7 bases that match TRBD1. This CDR3 has 16 amino acids. V dropped 5 bases and J dropped 7; count of bases not matched to a gene: 16. CDR1 is SEHNR and CDR2 is FQNEAQ in the germline V gene (reference sequence). The CDR3 bases are TGTGCCAGCAGCGTCCCCGGGACAGCGTTTGGGGGGACCCAGTACTTC. As protein: CASSVPGTAFGGTQYF.

This clonotype showed up just a few times. The chain couples TRBV5-1 to TRBJ1-2, with D tentatively TRBD1 (6 bases). V was pared by 0 bases and J by 2 bases, with 8 bases between. This CDR3 is built from 14 residues. Germline CDR1 is SGHRS and CDR2 is YFSETQ. The DNA of the CDR3 is TGCGCCAGCAGCTTGGGGGACATAAACTATGGCTACACCTTC. This gives the protein CASSLGDINYGYTF.

This clonotype was detected many times. The V gene is TRBV5-1, the J gene TRBJ2-3; a possible D gene is TRBD1 (6 bases). Germline CDR1 SGHRS, CDR2 YFSETQ. This CDR3 contains 15 residues. Trimming shortened V by 9 bases and J by 6 bases, and 23 bases separated the two germline ends. The CDR3 loop reads CATSDGDTYRDTQYF. CDR3 nucleotides: TGCGCCACTTCGGATGGGGACACTTACCGGGATACGCAGTATTTT.

The rearrangement links TRBV20-1 to TRBJ1-1; D is perhaps TRBD1 (5 bases). The CDR3 has 12 residues. V shed 0 bases and J shed 11 bases, with 13 bases lying between them. The germline CDR1 and CDR2 sequences are DFQATT and SNEGSKA (reference sequence). The CDR3 DNA reads TGCAGTGCTAGAGAAGGGGAGGGAAGGGCTTTCTTT. The encoded protein is CSAREGEGRAFF.

This clonotype has ten or more counts. The chain uses TRBV29-1 and TRBJ2-7, with 8 bases that match TRBD1. Germline V gene data show CDR1 as SQVTM and CDR2 as ANQGSEA. The V segment lost 4 bases and the J segment 1 base; nucleotides outside the gene matches: 3. The CDR3 has 13 amino acids. The CDR3 sequence: CSVVRDRSYEQYF. The CDR3 DNA reads TGCAGCGTTGTAAGGGACAGGTCCTACGAGCAGTACTTC.

The genes are TRBV24-1 and TRBJ2-3; the match to TRBD1 covers 8 bases. The V gene's germline CDR1 is KGHDR and CDR2 SFDVKD. With 2 bases clipped from V and 4 bases from J, the junction kept 7 bases outside the gene matches. The CDR3 has 16 amino acids. The CDR3 DNA reads as TGTGCCACCAGTGATTCGGGACAGGTGTCCGCAGATACGCAGTATTTT. Amino acids: CATSDSGQVSADTQYF.

This clonotype was seen a handful of times. This chain connects TRBV4-3 to TRBJ2-3; D may be TRBD2 (6 bases). The V end lost 0 bases, the J end lost 4 bases, and 14 bases lay between the germline ends. This CDR3 spans 16 amino acids. Germline CDR1 and CDR2: LGHNA and YSLEER. CDR3: CASSQDPPGVADTQYF. The CDR3 DNA sequence: TGCGCCAGCAGCCAAGATCCCCCGGGGGTAGCAGATACGCAGTATTTT.

The table lists this clonotype with a few counts. The chain links TRBV7-6 to TRBJ2-2; 9 nucleotides line up with TRBD2. Trimming cost V 4 bases and J 5 bases; bases outside gene matches: 5. The CDR3 is 15 residues long. Germline V lookup: CDR1 SGHVS, CDR2 FNYEAQ. The CDR3 loop reads CASSSGLARTGELFF. DNA of the CDR3: TGTGCCAGCAGCTCCGGACTAGCGCGGACCGGGGAGCTGTTTTTT.

This clonotype was observed many times. The V gene is TRBV20-1, the J gene TRBJ2-2; possibly TRBD1 for D (5 bases). The CDR3 spans 16 residues. Germline-derived CDR1 and CDR2 are DFQATT and SNEGSKA (reference sequence). With 0 bases removed from V and 2 bases from J, the gap between germline ends came to 13 bases. The CDR3 nucleotides are TGCAGTGCTAGAGATCCCAGGGATGGCAACACCGGGGAGCTGTTTTTT. Translating it yields CSARDPRDGNTGELFF.

The V and J genes are TRBV7-2 and TRBJ1-2; D is ambiguous. Germline CDR1 reads SGHTA; CDR2 reads FQGNSA. CDR3 length equals 15 residues. The V gene lost 7 bases and the J gene lost 0 bases, with 15 bases spanning the gap. The CDR3 DNA follows: TGTGCCAGCAACCCCACGTCTGGAGCTAACTATGGCTACACCTTC. Protein product: CASNPTSGANYGYTF.

This clonotype was found a few times. The J gene is TRBJ2-5, the V gene TRBV20-1, with D perhaps given as TRBD1 or TRBD2 (5 bases each). Trimming stripped 6 bases from V and 4 bases from J, with 9 bases between. CDR1 is DFQATT, CDR2 SNEGSKA, per germline (reference sequence). The CDR3 consists of 11 residues. The CDR3 DNA is TGCAGTGCCGCAGGGACAGAGACCCAGTACTTC. Translating gives CSAAGTETQYF.

Notes on this clonotype: Likely a read error: the CDR3 ends without its conserved phenylalanine or tryptophan. V and J are TRBV20-1 and TRBJ2-7; D unresolved. This CDR3 is built from 13 residues. Trimming pared 1 base from V and 2 bases from J, leaving 9 bases between. Germline loops: CDR1 DFQATT, CDR2 SNEGSKA (reference sequence). The CDR3 DNA is TGCAGTGCTAGAGTTAGGGTAACCTACGAGCAGTACATC. Protein: CSARVRVTYEQYI.

This clonotype was recorded a few times. The rearrangement joins TRBV7-9 to TRBJ2-3; D not resolved. Trimming took 7 bases from V and 0 from J, leaving 14 bases between them. The CDR3 is 15 residues long. From germline, CDR1 is SEHNR and CDR2 FQNEAQ (reference sequence). DNA of the CDR3: TGTGCCAGCATTTACCAGTCACCTAGCACAGATACGCAGTATTTT. It translates to CASIYQSPSTDTQYF.

This clonotype was found a few times. This chain uses TRBV7-2 with TRBJ1-1; D remains ambiguous. This CDR3 region has 14 residues. Germline CDR1 and CDR2: SGHTA and FQGNSA. The germline V and J ends were trimmed by 3 bases and 0 bases, with 8 bases remaining between them. As DNA, the CDR3 is TGTGCCAGCAGCTTCGCAGCCATGAACACTGAAGCTTTCTTT. Translated, it gives CASSFAAMNTEAFF.

This clonotype was detected many times. This chain links TRBV20-1 with TRBJ2-3; tentative D call: TRBD2 (6 bases). The CDR3 extends over 17 amino acids. Germline CDR1 reads DFQATT; CDR2 reads SNEGSKA (reference sequence). Trimming took 5 bases from V and 2 from J, leaving 23 bases between them. CDR3 nucleotides: TGCAGTGCTCAGACCGGGAGTCCCCTTCGATCCACAGATACGCAGTATTTT. Its protein is CSAQTGSPLRSTDTQYF.

This clonotype occurred many times. The J gene is TRBJ2-3, the V gene TRBV6-2 or TRBV6-3; D gene uncertain. The CDR3 is made up of 13 amino acids. Germline V gene data show CDR1 as MNHEY and CDR2 as SVGEGT. Deletions cut 6 bases from V and 3 bases from J, with 10 bases between. CDR3 bases: TGTGCCAGCAGAGGCCCGGGTACAGATACGCAGTATTTT. This sequence encodes CASRGPGTDTQYF.

V and J are TRBV20-1 and TRBJ2-7; the D gene is possibly TRBD2 (7 bases). Germline values: CDR1 DFQATT, CDR2 SNEGSKA (reference sequence). The CDR3 has 13 amino acids. Trimming cost V 7 bases and J 7 bases, with 20 bases left between them. The CDR3 DNA reads as TGCAGTGTTATGACAATGGGGAGGGGGGAGCAGTACTTC. This codes for CSVMTMGRGEQYF.

Remarks on this clonotype: The junction and the germline gene differ at one end; a read error may be behind it. The J gene is TRBJ2-7, the V gene TRBV7-3; D might be TRBD2 (6 bases). The CDR3 length is 15 residues. CDR1 and CDR2 (germline): SGHTA, FQGTGA. In DNA form, the CDR3 reads TGTGCCAGCAGTTTAAATCACCCGGGACTCAGCGAGCAGTACTTC. Its protein product is CASSLNHPGLSEQYF.

In this sample, this clonotype turned up many times. V gene TRBV4-2 combines with J gene TRBJ2-5; possible D gene TRBD2, 6 bases. The CDR3 consists of 16 residues. With 0 bases removed from V and 5 bases from J, the gap between germline ends came to 16 bases. The V gene's germline CDR1 is LGHNA and CDR2 YNFKEQ. The CDR3 DNA follows: TGTGCCAGCAGCCAAGATGTGAGGGGACTGATGGAGACCCAGTACTTC. It translates to CASSQDVRGLMETQYF.